The clone carrying this TCR beta chain was found a few times. MiXCR, run by TCRdb on the 5' RACE reads, gives a single entry per CDR3 protein. In the table there are over 350,000 distinct CDR3 sequences, approximately 24% of which are singletons. This entry is derived from a study of T-cell memory formation after mild COVID-19. V was trimmed by 4 bases and J by 5 bases, leaving 10 bases between them. Germline CDR1 reads SGHTA; CDR2 reads FQGNSA. The CDR3 consists of 13 residues. The sequenced sample was PBMCs or a T cell subset sorted from them (not recorded which). The chain combines TRBV7-2 with TRBJ2-3, with no clear D. The receptor comes from an adult woman who had mild COVID-19 (a few samples of this study predate the infection). Cell type and time point are not known. The CDR3 is CASSSLLGDTQYF. The CDR3 DNA reads TGTGCCAGCAGCTCCCTCCTGGGAGATACGCAGTATTTT.